This TCR beta chain was captured in a study of blood T cell repertoires in COVID-19. Study details: Sources were T cells, B-cell-depleted T cells, or PBMCs; the material itself was cDNA or gDNA.

The sample holds a few counts of this clone. Per the original data handling: Reference gene primer amplification yielded estimated nucleated cell counts. Some clones are missing from TCRdb's copy, which holds only in-frame ones; the method was immunoSEQ multiplex PCR. Clone size and the V and J calls come from that table; the DNA yielded D and trimming. The sample includes roughly 240,000 clones, roughly nine tenths of them seen just once. Sequencing was done on a sample of peripheral blood. The TCR was taken from a woman aged 60 to 75 who had recovered from COVID-19.

The CDR3, as DNA: TGCGCCAGCAGCCAGGGGCCGACCGGGGGCTACACCTTC. Translating it yields CASSQGPTGGYTF. This rearrangement joins TRBV4-1 to TRBJ1-2; possible D gene TRBD1, 5 bases. In germline, CDR1 is MGHRA, CDR2 YSYEKL. V was clipped by 3 bases and J by 8 bases, with 13 bases between them. The CDR3 totals 13 residues.